The 22 T cell receptor beta chains reported below all come from one sample, sequenced in a study of blood T cell repertoires in COVID-19. Produced via immunoSEQ multiplex PCR; TCRdb's table is partial and in-frame only. Of approximately 300,000 clones in the sample, 92% were seen once. Sequencing was done on a sample of PBMCs or T cells enriched from blood (not recorded which). The receptors were gathered from a woman aged 25 to 45 who had recovered from COVID-19.

Remarks on this clone: Other DNA sequences in this specimen translate into the identical CDR3. This chain joins TRBV6-5 and TRBJ2-7; 9 bases map to TRBD1. V shed 5 bases and J 5 bases; nucleotides not matched to a gene: 1. From germline, CDR1 is MNHEY and CDR2 SVGAGI. The CDR3 has 12 amino acids. CDR3 protein: CASSRDRDEQYF. The CDR3, as DNA: TGTGCCAGCAGTCGGGACAGGGACGAGCAGTACTTC.

This chain uses TRBV6-5 with TRBJ2-1, with D maybe TRBD2 (5 bases). Germline V gene sequence: CDR1 MNHEY, CDR2 SVGAGI. This CDR3 contains 13 residues. Trimming stripped 2 bases from V and 8 bases from J, with 10 bases between. The CDR3 spells CASSYPGGDEQFF. CDR3 nucleotide sequence: TGTGCCAGCAGTTACCCCGGAGGAGATGAGCAGTTCTTC.

The rearrangement links TRBV3-1 (or the pseudogene TRBV3-2) to TRBJ1-6; no definite D call. Germline loops: CDR1 LGHDT, CDR2 YNNKEL (reference sequence). V lost 3 bases and J lost 10, with 7 bases in between. This CDR3 is built from 12 residues. Written as DNA, the CDR3 is TGTGCCAGCAGCCAGTTAGAATCACCCCTCCACTTT. Protein product: CASSQLESPLHF.

This clone came up a few times. J is TRBJ1-2 and V is TRBV5-6; D remains unclear. Germline lookup yields CDR1 SGHDT and CDR2 YYEEEE. The CDR3 totals 15 residues. V was clipped by 0 bases and J by 0 bases, with 9 bases between them. CDR3 protein: CASSLVGGTNYGYTF. The CDR3 DNA reads TGTGCCAGCAGCTTGGTTGGCGGTACTAACTATGGCTACACCTTC.

The sample holds one count of this clone. The V and J genes are TRBV28 and TRBJ2-7; a weak D match, TRBD1 (6 bases). The CDR3 totals 15 residues. The germline V and J ends were trimmed by 4 bases and 5 bases, with 18 bases remaining between them. In germline, CDR1 is MDHEN, CDR2 SYDVKM. In DNA, the CDR3 is TGTGCCAGCAGTTCCTCAAGCAGGGGTGGCGACGAGCAGTACTTC. The encoded protein is CASSSSSRGGDEQYF.

In the case of this clone: This CDR3 is also generated by other DNA sequences in the sample. The J gene is TRBJ2-7, the V gene TRBV27; 7 bases are a match to TRBD2. Trimming removed 6 bases from V and 3 bases from J; junction bases left unmatched: 5. In germline, CDR1 is MNHEY, CDR2 SMNVEV (reference sequence). The CDR3 is 13 residues long. The CDR3 spells CASSPTGGYEQYF. In DNA, the CDR3 is TGTGCCAGCAGCCCCACGGGGGGCTACGAGCAGTACTTC.

The V call is TRBV28, the J call TRBJ1-2; D is undetermined. V was trimmed by 1 base and J by 0 bases, leaving 15 bases between them. Per the germline V gene, CDR1 is MDHEN and CDR2 is SYDVKM. This CDR3 has 17 residues. The CDR3 region is CASSLFRPEDPNYGYTF. Written as DNA, the CDR3 is TGTGCCAGCAGTTTATTCCGCCCCGAGGATCCTAACTATGGCTACACCTTC.

The J gene is TRBJ1-5, the V gene TRBV28, with 8 bases identical to TRBD1. This CDR3 spans 16 amino acids. Germline CDR1 and CDR2: MDHEN and SYDVKM. V gave up 6 bases and J gave up 7 bases; unmatched junction bases: 14. The CDR3 bases are TGTGCCAGCAGCACACAGGGGGGCAGCGCCGAGCAGCCCCAGCATTTT. Its protein product is CASSTQGGSAEQPQHF.

The CDR3 nucleotides read TGTGCCAGCAGTCCGACAGGGCTATTGGGCTACACCTTC. Translation: CASSPTGLLGYTF. The chain recombines TRBV27 with TRBJ1-2; 7 nucleotides agree with TRBD1. This CDR3 contains 13 residues. Germline V CDR1 and CDR2: MNHEY, SMNVEV (reference sequence). The V gene end was trimmed by 5 bases and the J gene end by 8 bases; junction bases not matched to a gene: 8.

The chain links TRBV4-1 to TRBJ2-7, with 8 positions matching TRBD1. The junction had 7 bases not matched to a gene; V was cut back by 4 bases and J by 5 bases. CDR1 and CDR2 (germline): MGHRA, YSYEKL. The CDR3 extends over 14 amino acids. CDR3 coding DNA: TGCGCCAGCAGCCGCGGACAGGGTCATGACGAGCAGTACTTC. The encoded protein is CASSRGQGHDEQYF.

This chain uses TRBV7-2 with TRBJ2-1; 11 bases fit TRBD2. CDR1 and CDR2 from the germline V gene are SGHTA and FQGNSA. The CDR3 extends over 15 amino acids. Trimming at V came to 3 bases and at J to 7 bases, leaving 5 bases not matched to a gene. CDR3 residues: CASSFSGRARNEQFF. The CDR3 DNA reads as TGTGCCAGCAGCTTTAGCGGGAGGGCCAGAAATGAGCAGTTCTTC.

This chain joins TRBV4-3 and TRBJ2-7; D is unclear. With 0 bases removed from V and 6 bases from J, the gap between germline ends came to 15 bases. From germline, CDR1 is LGHNA and CDR2 YSLEER. There are 15 residues in the CDR3. CDR3 sequence reads: CASSQDIPGPGEQYF. CDR3 coding DNA: TGCGCCAGCAGCCAAGATATCCCAGGTCCAGGCGAGCAGTACTTC.

This rearrangement joins TRBV13 to TRBJ2-5, with a tentative D call TRBD1 (6 bases). The V gene's germline CDR1 is PRHDT and CDR2 FYEKMQ (reference sequence). Trimming cost V 8 bases and J 2 bases, with 15 bases left between them. CDR3 length: 14 amino acids. CDR3 coding DNA: TGTGCCAGCGCGTACCGACAGGCGCAAGAGACCCAGTACTTC. Residues: CASAYRQAQETQYF.

The genes are TRBV28 and TRBJ2-5; maybe TRBD2 (6 bases). V lost 2 bases to trimming and J lost 4 bases, with 17 bases between them. The CDR3 sequence is 16 residues long. The germline V gene encodes CDR1 MDHEN and CDR2 SYDVKM. This CDR3 reads CASSLPGAVGRETQYF. The CDR3 DNA reads TGTGCCAGCAGTTTACCGGGAGCAGTCGGACGAGAGACCCAGTACTTC.

The chain links TRBV2 to TRBJ2-1; D ambiguous. Germline assignment: CDR1 SNHLY and CDR2 FYNNEI. The CDR3 runs to 12 residues. The ends were cut back, 4 bases at V and 7 bases at J, with 8 bases in the middle. Here the CDR3 reads CASSVLGNEQFF. In DNA form, the CDR3 reads TGTGCCAGCAGTGTCCTCGGGAATGAGCAGTTCTTC.

The chain carries TRBV25-1 and TRBJ1-6; D possibly corresponds to TRBD1 (5 bases). CDR3 length equals 15 residues. Trimming pared 4 bases from V and 5 bases from J, leaving 12 bases between. Germline V lookup: CDR1 MGHDK, CDR2 SYGVNS. CDR3 in DNA: TGTGCCAGCAGTGCGAGCAGGGCCAATAATTCACCCCTCCACTTT. The encoded protein is CASSASRANNSPLHF.

The CDR3 sequence is CASSHLAGAETDTQYF. The DNA of the CDR3 is TGCGCCAGCAGTCATCTAGCGGGGGCGGAAACAGATACGCAGTATTTT. The chain recombines TRBV23-1 with TRBJ2-3; 10 positions match TRBD2. TRBV23-1 is an open reading frame, and its role is uncertain. The CDR3 is 16 residues long. With V trimmed by 3 bases and J by 3 bases, 6 bases remained unmatched.

On this clone itself: Different DNA sequences within this sample yield the same CDR3. The CDR3 region has the DNA TGCGCCAGCAGCCTGGACGGGAGCTCCTACGAGCAGTACTTC. Residues: CASSLDGSSYEQYF. V is TRBV5-1 and J is TRBJ2-7, with a tentative D call TRBD2 (6 bases). The V end was cut by 4 bases, the J end by 0 bases, with 11 bases between. Germline CDR1 SGHRS, CDR2 YFSETQ. The length of the CDR3 is 14 residues.

The rearrangement joins TRBV7-2 to TRBJ2-5; TRBD1 matches 7 bases. CDR3 length equals 13 residues. V lost 4 bases, J lost 4 bases, and 3 bases stayed unmatched. The germline gives CDR1 SGHTA, CDR2 FQGNSA. In nucleotides, the CDR3 is TGTGCCAGCAGCTCACAGGGGTCAGAGACCCAGTACTTC. Translation: CASSSQGSETQYF.

The chain joins TRBV24-1 to TRBJ2-7; D perhaps matches TRBD1 (6 bases). There are 11 residues in the CDR3. V was shortened by 7 bases and J by 5 bases, with 8 bases between the two germline ends. Germline V gene sequence: CDR1 KGHDR, CDR2 SFDVKD. The CDR3 loop is CATRKGDEQYF. The CDR3 nucleotides are TGTGCCACCAGGAAGGGGGACGAGCAGTACTTC.

The chain recombines TRBV11-3 with TRBJ2-7; 7 bases agree with TRBD1. Trimming took 4 bases from V and 6 from J; bases not matched to a gene: 18. Per germline, CDR1 SGHNT and CDR2 YENEEA. This CDR3 is 17 amino acids long. The CDR3: CASSYASPTSHRGEQYF. DNA of the CDR3: TGTGCCAGCAGCTATGCCTCGCCGACCTCACACAGGGGCGAGCAGTACTTC. Supplemented by reference TRBV11-3 and TRBJ2-7, the full variable domain reads EAGVVQSPRYKIIEKKQPVAFWCNPISGHNTLYWYLQNLGQGPELLIRYENEEAVDDSQLPKDRFSAERLKGVDSTLKIQPAELGDSAVYLCASSYASPTSHRGEQYFGPGTRLTVT.

This clone was seen a single time. The chain is built from TRBV28 and TRBJ1-2; no reliable D call. Germline V lookup: CDR1 MDHEN, CDR2 SYDVKM. The CDR3 is made up of 11 amino acids. V shed 7 bases and J shed 1 base, with 4 bases lying between them. The CDR3 here is CASKYNYGYTF. Here the CDR3 DNA reads TGTGCCAGCAAATATAACTATGGCTACACCTTC.